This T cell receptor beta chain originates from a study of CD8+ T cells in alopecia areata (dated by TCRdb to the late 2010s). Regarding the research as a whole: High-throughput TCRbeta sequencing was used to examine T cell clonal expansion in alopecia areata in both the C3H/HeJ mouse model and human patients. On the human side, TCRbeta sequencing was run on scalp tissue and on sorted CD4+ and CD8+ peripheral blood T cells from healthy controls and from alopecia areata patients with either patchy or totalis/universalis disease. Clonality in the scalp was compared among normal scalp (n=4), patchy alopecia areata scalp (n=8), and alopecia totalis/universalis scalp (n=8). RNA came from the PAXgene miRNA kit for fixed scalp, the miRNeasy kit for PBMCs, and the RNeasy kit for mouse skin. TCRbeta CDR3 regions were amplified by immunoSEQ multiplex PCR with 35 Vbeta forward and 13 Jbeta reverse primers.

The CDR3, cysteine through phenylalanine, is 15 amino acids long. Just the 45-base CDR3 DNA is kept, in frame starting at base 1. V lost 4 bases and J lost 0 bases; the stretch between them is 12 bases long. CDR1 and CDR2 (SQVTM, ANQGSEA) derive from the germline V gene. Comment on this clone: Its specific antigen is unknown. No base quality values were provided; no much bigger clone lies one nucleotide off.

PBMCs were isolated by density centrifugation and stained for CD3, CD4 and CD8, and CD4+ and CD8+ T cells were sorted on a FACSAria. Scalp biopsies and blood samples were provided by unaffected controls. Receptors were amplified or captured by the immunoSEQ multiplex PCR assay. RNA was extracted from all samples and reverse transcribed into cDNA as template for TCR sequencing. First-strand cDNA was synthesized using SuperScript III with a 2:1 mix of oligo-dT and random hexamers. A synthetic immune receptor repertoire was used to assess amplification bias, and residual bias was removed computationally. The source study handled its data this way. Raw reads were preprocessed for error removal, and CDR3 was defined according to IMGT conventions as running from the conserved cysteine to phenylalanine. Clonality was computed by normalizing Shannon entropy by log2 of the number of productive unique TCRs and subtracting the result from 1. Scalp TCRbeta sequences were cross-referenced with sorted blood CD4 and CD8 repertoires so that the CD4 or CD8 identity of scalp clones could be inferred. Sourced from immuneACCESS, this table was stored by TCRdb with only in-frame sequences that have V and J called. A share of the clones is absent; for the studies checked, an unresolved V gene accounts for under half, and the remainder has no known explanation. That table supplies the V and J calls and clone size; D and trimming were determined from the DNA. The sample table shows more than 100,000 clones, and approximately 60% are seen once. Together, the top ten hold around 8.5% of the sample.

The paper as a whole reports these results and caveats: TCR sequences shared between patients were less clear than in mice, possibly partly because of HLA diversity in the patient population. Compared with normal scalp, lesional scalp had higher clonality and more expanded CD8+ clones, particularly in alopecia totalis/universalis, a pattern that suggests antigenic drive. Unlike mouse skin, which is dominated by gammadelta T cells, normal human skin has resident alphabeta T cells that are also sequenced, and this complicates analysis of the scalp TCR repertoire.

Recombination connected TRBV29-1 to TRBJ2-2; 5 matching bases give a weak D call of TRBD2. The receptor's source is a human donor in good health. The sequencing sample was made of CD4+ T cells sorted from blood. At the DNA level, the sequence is TGCAGCGTTGTTCAGAGCGGACCGAACACCGGGGAGCTGTTTTTT. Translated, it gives CSVVQSGPNTGELFF.